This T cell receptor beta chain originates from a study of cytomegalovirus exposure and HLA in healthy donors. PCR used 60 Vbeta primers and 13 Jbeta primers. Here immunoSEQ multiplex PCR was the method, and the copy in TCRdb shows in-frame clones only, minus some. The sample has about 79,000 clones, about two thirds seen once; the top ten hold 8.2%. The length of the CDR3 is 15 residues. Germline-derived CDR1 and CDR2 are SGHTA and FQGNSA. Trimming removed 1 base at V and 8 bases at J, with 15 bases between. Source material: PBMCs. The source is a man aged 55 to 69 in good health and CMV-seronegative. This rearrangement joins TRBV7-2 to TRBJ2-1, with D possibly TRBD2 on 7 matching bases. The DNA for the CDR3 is TGTGCCAGCAGCTTAGTGGGGGGGGCCTTCGATGAGCAGTTCTTC. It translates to CASSLVGGAFDEQFF.